This T cell receptor beta chain was documented in a study of T cells in localized non-small cell lung cancer. Study-level results: Uninvolved adjacent lung showed the highest T cell clonality, exceeding tumor.

Germline CDR1 LGHNT, CDR2 FRNRAP. The CDR3 loop spans 13 amino acids. V was pared by 5 bases and J by 6 bases, with 13 bases between. Profiling relied on immunoSEQ multiplex PCR, and the TCRdb table lists in-frame clones only, not all of them. Seen here are roughly 30,000 clones, 85% to 95% observed once, and the top ten hold 0.65% to 0.85%. In regard to this clone: The antigen remains undetermined.

The receptor comes from a woman aged 40 to 75 with stage I lung adenocarcinoma. The sequencing used peripheral blood, collected before any cancer treatment. The chain combines TRBV12-5 with TRBJ2-5, with D possibly TRBD2 on 5 matching bases. The CDR3 reads CASGLEGAKTQYF. CDR3 bases: TGTGCTAGTGGTCTCGAGGGAGCGAAGACCCAGTACTTC.